This TCR beta chain stems from a study of graft-versus-host responses after intestinal transplantation (dated by TCRdb to 2020 to 2022). Turning to the overall study: The transplants that recipients got were multivisceral, liver-intestinal, or isolated intestinal. Every recipient was given anti-thymocyte globulin induction, then maintenance tacrolimus and steroids for about three years. Bulk TCR-beta CDR3 sequencing was used to track graft-versus-host and host-versus-graft alloreactive T cell clones in the graft, circulation and bone marrow after intestinal transplantation. To identify alloreactive clones, pre-transplant mixed lymphocyte reaction products were sequenced and compared with unstimulated pre-transplant donor and recipient T cells. The cohort enrolled about two dozen intestinal transplant recipients, one of whom was a retransplant, and a few patients without pretransplant specimens were excluded. A peak of at least 4% donor T cells among recipient peripheral blood mononuclear cells was the definition used for donor T cell macrochimerism. Samples from a few later patients were sequenced in-house on an Illumina MiSeq with MiXCR processing rather than by the commercial service. Overall results and qualifications from the work: Early after transplant, peak levels of circulating GvH clones were associated with declines in HvG clones. GvH clones were detected in recipient bone marrow, and some appeared earlier in ileal mucosa or blood, consistent with an intestinal mucosal origin. In patients with donor T cell macrochimerism, the allografts had high GvH to HvG T cell clonal ratios. The conclusions were limited by the relatively low number and heterogeneity of the intestinal transplant patients.

The library came from the immunoSEQ multiplex PCR assay. For most patients, genomic DNA was subjected to high-throughput TCR-beta CDR3 sequencing by Adaptive Biotechnologies. In the authors' own workflow: Adaptive's ImmunoSEQ software supplied the TCR sequencing data for 15 to 20 patients, while MiXCR and VDJtools were used to process a few other patients. CDR3 nucleotide sequences shared by donor and recipient were removed because the origin of these sequences could not be assigned. To be classed as alloreactive, a clone needed at least 2-fold expansion over unstimulated cells and a minimum CFSE-low frequency of 0.002% (template counts) or 0.001% (read counts). Clones were considered mappable if detected in sequenced pre-transplant spleen, lymph node, or MLR CFSE-low populations of the donor or recipient. The cumulative frequency of alloreactive clones was calculated as a percentage of all sequences, weighted by copy number. TCRdb mirrors the immuneACCESS table, restricted to in-frame sequences. Some clones are absent from its copies; in checked studies, under half trace to an unresolved V gene, and the reason for the others is unknown. The DNA was the basis for D and trimming; V, J and clone size are from that table. The sample table lists fewer than 75,000 clones, approximately 90% of them with a count of one. Of the sample, around 1.5% is held by the ten largest clones.

Blood samples were collected up to 4 times in the first month after transplant and then at least monthly when available. Ends trimmed: V by 3 bases, J by 7 bases; bases unmatched to a gene: 5. Looking up the germline V gene (reference sequence) yields CDR1 LNHDA and CDR2 SQIVND. Including the terminal cysteine and phenylalanine, the CDR3 comprises 14 residues. Just the 42-base CDR3 DNA is kept, in frame starting at base 1. As to this clone: This clone's antigen is unknown. Per-base quality was not reported, and no clone a single base away is much larger than it.

This clonotype was sampled from a human patient who received an intestinal transplant, so some T cells may come from the graft donor. The source material was PBMCs, sampled 26 days after transplant. This chain is built from TRBV19 and TRBJ2-7, with 11 middle bases fitting TRBD1. The CDR3 region has the sequence CASSMDRGQEEQYF. In nucleotides, the sequence is TGTGCCAGTAGTATGGACAGGGGGCAGGAGGAGCAGTACTTC.